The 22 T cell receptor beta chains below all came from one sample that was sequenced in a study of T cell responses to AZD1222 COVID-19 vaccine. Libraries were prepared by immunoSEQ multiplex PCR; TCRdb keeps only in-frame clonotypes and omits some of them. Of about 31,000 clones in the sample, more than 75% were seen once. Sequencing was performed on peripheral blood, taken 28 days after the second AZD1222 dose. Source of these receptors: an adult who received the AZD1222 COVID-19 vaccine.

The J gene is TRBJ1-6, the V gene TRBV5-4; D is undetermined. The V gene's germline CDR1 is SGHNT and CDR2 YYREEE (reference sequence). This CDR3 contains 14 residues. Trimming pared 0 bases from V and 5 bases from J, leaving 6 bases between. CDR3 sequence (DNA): TGTGCCAGCAGCTTGGGGGAAAATAATTCACCCCTCCACTTT. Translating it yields CASSLGENNSPLHF.

CDR3 loop: CATRVGERETQYF. The DNA for the CDR3 is TGTGCCACCCGGGTTGGGGAACGAGAGACCCAGTACTTC. V gene TRBV15 combines with J gene TRBJ2-5; D unclear. Germline values: CDR1 LNHNV, CDR2 YYDKDF (reference sequence). Between the trimmed V and J ends, which lost 8 bases and 4 bases, there was a span of 14 bases. The CDR3 is made up of 13 amino acids.

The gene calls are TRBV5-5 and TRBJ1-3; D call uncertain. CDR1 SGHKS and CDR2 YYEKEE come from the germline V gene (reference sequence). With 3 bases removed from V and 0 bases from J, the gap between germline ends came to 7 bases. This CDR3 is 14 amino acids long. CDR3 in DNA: TGTGCCAGCAGCTCATTAATCTCTGGAAACACCATATATTTT. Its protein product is CASSSLISGNTIYF.

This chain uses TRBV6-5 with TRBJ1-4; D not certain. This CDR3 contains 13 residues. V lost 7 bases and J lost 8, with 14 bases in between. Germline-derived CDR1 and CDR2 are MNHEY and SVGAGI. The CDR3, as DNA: TGTGCCAGCACCCAGCCGTCGGGCGAAAAACTGTTTTTT. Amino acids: CASTQPSGEKLFF.

CDR3 region: CSVGGGPTDTQYF. The CDR3 DNA follows: TGCAGCGTTGGGGGGGGCCCCACAGATACGCAGTATTTT. The rearrangement uses TRBV29-1 and TRBJ2-3; tentative D call: TRBD2 (7 bases). This CDR3 spans 13 amino acids. Germline CDR1 reads SQVTM; CDR2 reads ANQGSEA. Trimming left V 4 bases short and J 2 bases short, with 10 bases between.

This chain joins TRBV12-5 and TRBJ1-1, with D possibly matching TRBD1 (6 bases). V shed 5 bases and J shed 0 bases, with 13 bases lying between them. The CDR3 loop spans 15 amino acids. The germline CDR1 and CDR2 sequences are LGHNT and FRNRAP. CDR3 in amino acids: CASGDRTVMNTEAFF. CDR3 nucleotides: TGTGCTAGTGGTGATCGGACAGTTATGAACACTGAAGCTTTCTTT.

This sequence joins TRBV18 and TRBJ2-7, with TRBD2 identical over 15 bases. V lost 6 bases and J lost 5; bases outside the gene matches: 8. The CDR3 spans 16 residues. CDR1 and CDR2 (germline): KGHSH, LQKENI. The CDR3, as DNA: TGTGCCAGCTCTCAAGGACTAGCGGGGGGGAATGACGAGCAGTACTTC. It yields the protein CASSQGLAGGNDEQYF.

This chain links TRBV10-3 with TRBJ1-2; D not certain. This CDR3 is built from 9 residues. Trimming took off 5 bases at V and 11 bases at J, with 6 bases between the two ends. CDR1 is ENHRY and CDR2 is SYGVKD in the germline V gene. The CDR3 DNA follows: TGTGCCATCAGTCCGCCTTACACCTTC. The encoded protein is CAISPPYTF.

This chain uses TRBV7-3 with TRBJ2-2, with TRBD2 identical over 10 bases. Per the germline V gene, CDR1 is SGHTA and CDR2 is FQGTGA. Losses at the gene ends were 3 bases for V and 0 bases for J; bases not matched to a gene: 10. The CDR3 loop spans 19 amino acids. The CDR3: CASSFGIAGGLSNTGELFF. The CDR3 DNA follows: TGTGCCAGCAGCTTCGGGATAGCGGGGGGTCTATCGAACACCGGGGAGCTGTTTTTT. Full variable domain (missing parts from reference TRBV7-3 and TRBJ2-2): GAGVSQTPSNKVTEKGKYVELRCDPISGHTALYWYRQSLGQGPEFLIYFQGTGAADDSGLPNDRFFAVRPEGSVSTLKIQRTERGDSAVYLCASSFGIAGGLSNTGELFFGEGSRLTVL.

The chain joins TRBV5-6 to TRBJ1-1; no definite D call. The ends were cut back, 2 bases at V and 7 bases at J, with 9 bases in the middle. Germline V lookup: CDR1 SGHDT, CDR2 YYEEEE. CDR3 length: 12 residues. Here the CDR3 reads CASSFSGVEAFF. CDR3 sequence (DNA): TGTGCCAGCAGCTTTTCAGGAGTTGAAGCTTTCTTT. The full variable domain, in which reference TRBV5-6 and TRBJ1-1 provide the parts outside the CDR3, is DAGVTQSPTHLIKTRGQQVTLRCSPKSGHDTVSWYQQALGQGPQFIFQYYEEEERQRGNFPDRFSGHQFPNYSSELNVNALLLGDSALYLCASSFSGVEAFFGQGTRLTVV.

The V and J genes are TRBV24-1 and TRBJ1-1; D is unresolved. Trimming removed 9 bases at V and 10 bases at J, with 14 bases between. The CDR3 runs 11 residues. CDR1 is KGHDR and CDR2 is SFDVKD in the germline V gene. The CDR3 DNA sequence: TGTGCCACCCGTACGACTGGAGGAGCTTTCTTT. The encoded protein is CATRTTGGAFF.

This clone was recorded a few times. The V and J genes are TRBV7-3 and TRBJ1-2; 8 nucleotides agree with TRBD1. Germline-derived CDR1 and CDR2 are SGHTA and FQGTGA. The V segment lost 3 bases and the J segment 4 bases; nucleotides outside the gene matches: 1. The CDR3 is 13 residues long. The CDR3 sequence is CASSFGTGYGYTF. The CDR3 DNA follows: TGTGCCAGCAGCTTCGGGACAGGCTATGGCTACACCTTC.

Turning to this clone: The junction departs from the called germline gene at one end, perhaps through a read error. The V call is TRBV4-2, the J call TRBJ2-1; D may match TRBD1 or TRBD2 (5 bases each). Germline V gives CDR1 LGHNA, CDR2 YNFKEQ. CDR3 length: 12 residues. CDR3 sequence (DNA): TGTGCCAGCAGCCAAGATAGCGTGGGGCATGTCTTC. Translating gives CASSQDSVGHVF.

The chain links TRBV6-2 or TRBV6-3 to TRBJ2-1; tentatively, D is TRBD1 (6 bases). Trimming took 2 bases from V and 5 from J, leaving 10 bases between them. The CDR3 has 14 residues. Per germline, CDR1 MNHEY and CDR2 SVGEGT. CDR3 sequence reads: CASSYGGNHNEQFF. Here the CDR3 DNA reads TGTGCCAGCAGTTACGGGGGCAATCACAATGAGCAGTTCTTC.

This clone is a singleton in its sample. The CDR3 DNA is TGTGCCACCGCGTCCGGGTTGGGCAGACCGAACACCGGGGAGCTGTTTTTT. The encoded protein is CATASGLGRPNTGELFF. The chain employs TRBV19 and TRBJ2-2; D is unresolved. Between the trimmed V and J ends, which lost 10 bases and 0 bases, there was a span of 21 bases. From germline, CDR1 is LNHDA and CDR2 SQIVND (reference sequence). The CDR3 has 17 residues.

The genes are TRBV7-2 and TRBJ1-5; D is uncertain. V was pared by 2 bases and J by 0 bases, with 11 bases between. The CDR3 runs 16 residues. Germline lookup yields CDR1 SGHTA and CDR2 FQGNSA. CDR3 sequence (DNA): TGTGCCAGCAGCTTATCCGGCGGGAATAGCAATCAGCCCCAGCATTTT. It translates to CASSLSGGNSNQPQHF.

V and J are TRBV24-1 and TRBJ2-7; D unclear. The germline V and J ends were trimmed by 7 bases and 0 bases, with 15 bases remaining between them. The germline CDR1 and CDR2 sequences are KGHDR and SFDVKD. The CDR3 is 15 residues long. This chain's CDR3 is CATRGREGPSYEQYF. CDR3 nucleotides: TGTGCCACCAGGGGCCGTGAAGGCCCCTCCTACGAGCAGTACTTC.

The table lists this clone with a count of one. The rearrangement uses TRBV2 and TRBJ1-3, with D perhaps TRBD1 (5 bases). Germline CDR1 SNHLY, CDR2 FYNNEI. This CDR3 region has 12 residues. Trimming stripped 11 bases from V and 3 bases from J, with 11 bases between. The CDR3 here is CAGVQDGNTIYF. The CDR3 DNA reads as TGTGCCGGAGTACAGGATGGAAACACCATATATTTT.

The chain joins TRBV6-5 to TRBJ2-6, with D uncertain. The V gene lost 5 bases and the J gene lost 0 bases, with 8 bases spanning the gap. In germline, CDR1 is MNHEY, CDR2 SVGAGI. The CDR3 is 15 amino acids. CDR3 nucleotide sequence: TGTGCCAGCAGTCCACACTACTCTGGGGCCAACGTCCTGACTTTC. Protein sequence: CASSPHYSGANVLTF.

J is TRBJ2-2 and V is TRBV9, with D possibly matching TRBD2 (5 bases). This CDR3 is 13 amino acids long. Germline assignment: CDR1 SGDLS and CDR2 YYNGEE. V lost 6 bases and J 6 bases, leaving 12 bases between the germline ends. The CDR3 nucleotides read TGTGCCAGCACCAACGAGGGCCCCGGGGAGCTGTTTTTT. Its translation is CASTNEGPGELFF.

The CDR3 DNA reads as TGTGCCAGCAGCTTAGCGGGGGTGGGAGGCTACACCTTC. Protein product: CASSLAGVGGYTF. The chain employs TRBV7-2 and TRBJ1-2; D might be TRBD1 (5 bases). V lost 0 bases and J 8 bases, leaving 10 bases between the germline ends. Germline CDR1 reads SGHTA; CDR2 reads FQGNSA. The CDR3 contains 13 residues. Combining the CDR3 with reference TRBV7-2 and TRBJ1-2 gives the whole variable domain GAGVSQSPSNKVTEKGKDVELRCDPISGHTALYWYRQSLGQGLEFLIYFQGNSAPDKSGLPSDRFSAERTGGSVSTLTIQRTQQEDSAVYLCASSLAGVGGYTFGSGTRLTVV.

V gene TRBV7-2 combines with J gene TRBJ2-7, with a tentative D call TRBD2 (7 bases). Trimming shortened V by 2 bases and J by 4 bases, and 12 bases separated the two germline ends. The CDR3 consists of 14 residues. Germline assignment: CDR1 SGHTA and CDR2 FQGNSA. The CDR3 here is CASSLMGGPYEQYF. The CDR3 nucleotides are TGTGCCAGCAGCTTAATGGGGGGGCCTTACGAGCAGTACTTC. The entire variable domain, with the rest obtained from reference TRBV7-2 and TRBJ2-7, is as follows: GAGVSQSPSNKVTEKGKDVELRCDPISGHTALYWYRQSLGQGLEFLIYFQGNSAPDKSGLPSDRFSAERTGGSVSTLTIQRTQQEDSAVYLCASSLMGGPYEQYFGPGTRLTVT.